This paragraph covers one T cell receptor (beta chain) sequence. The sample belongs to a study of OX40 agonist ivuxolimab in advanced cancers. TCRdb keeps only in-frame clones here, not all; method: immunoSEQ multiplex PCR. Of tens of thousands of clones in the sample, 92% were seen once. This specimen was CD4+ or CD8+ T cells sorted from blood, taken in a trial of the OX40 agonist ivuxolimab. This sequence originates from an adult with an advanced solid tumor such as melanoma, head and neck, liver or kidney cancer.

CDR3 bases: TGCGCCAGCAGCCAAGATTCTGGGGCGAATGAAAAACTGTTTTTT. This codes for CASSQDSGANEKLFF. The V gene is TRBV4-1, the J gene TRBJ1-4; possibly TRBD1 for D (5 bases). Germline V gene sequence: CDR1 MGHRA, CDR2 YSYEKL. The CDR3 sequence is 15 residues long. V lost 0 bases, J lost 5 bases, and 10 bases lay in between.